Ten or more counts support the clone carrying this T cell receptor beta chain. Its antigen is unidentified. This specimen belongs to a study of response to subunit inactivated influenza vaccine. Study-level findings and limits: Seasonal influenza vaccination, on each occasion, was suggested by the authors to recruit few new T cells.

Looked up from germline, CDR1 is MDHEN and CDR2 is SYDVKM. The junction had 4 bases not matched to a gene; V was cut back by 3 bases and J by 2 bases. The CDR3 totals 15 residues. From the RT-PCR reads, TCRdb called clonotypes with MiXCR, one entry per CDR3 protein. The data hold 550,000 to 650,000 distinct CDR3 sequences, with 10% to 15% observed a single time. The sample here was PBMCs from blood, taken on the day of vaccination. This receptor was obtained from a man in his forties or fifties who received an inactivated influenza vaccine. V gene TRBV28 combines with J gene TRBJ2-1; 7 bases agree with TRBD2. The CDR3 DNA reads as TGTGCCAGCAGTTTGGGCGGGAGTCCCTACAATGAGCAGTTCTTC. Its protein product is CASSLGGSPYNEQFF.